The 30 T cell receptor beta chains listed next were all sequenced from one sample in a study of beta chain features in type 1 diabetes. Investigators reverse transcribed all isolated RNA, so they sequenced expressed TCRB transcripts. This table comes from immunoSEQ multiplex PCR, and its TCRdb copy is limited to in-frame clones, with some not included. Found here are just over 600,000 clones, 15% to 19% of them singletons; the top ten hold roughly 0.098%. Sequenced: naive CD4+ T cells from blood. Source of these receptors: a man between 18 and 35 years old in good health.

This clone was seen a handful of times. This chain joins TRBV6-6 and TRBJ2-7; no clear D. The V end lost 6 bases, the J end lost 2 bases, and 5 bases lay between the germline ends. CDR3 length: 11 amino acids. Germline V gene lookup returns CDR1 MNHNY and CDR2 SVGAGI (reference sequence). CDR3 bases: TGTGCCAGCAGACGCACCTACGAGCAGTACTTC. Translated, it gives CASRRTYEQYF.

Notes on this clone: The same CDR3 arises from other DNA sequences in this sample as well. This chain links TRBV28 with TRBJ1-2; D is ambiguous. This CDR3 has 12 amino acids. V was pared by 1 base and J by 4 bases, with 4 bases between. Per germline, CDR1 MDHEN and CDR2 SYDVKM. The CDR3 loop reads CASSLSAYGYTF. As DNA, the CDR3 is TGTGCCAGCAGTTTATCGGCCTATGGCTACACCTTC.

In this sample, this clone turned up a few times. Other DNA sequences in this specimen translate into the identical CDR3. The genes are TRBV7-2 and TRBJ2-1; D ambiguous. There are 13 residues in the CDR3. V lost 1 base and J lost 2, with 3 bases in between. Per germline, CDR1 SGHTA and CDR2 FQGNSA. CDR3 bases: TGTGCCAGCAGCTTAGGCACCTACAATGAGCAGTTCTTC. This translates into CASSLGTYNEQFF.

This clone occurred a few times. Other DNA sequences in this specimen translate into the identical CDR3. V gene TRBV20-1 combines with J gene TRBJ2-5, with D unresolved. This CDR3 is built from 11 residues. Per the germline V gene, CDR1 is DFQATT and CDR2 is SNEGSKA (reference sequence). Trimming pared 3 bases from V and 1 base from J, leaving 3 bases between. CDR3 amino acids: CSASPQETQYF. The CDR3 DNA is TGCAGTGCTAGTCCCCAAGAGACCCAGTACTTC.

The chain carries TRBV2 and TRBJ2-7; 9 bases are a match to TRBD2. This CDR3 comprises 14 residues. J gave up 0 bases and V 5 bases, and 2 bases lay outside the gene matches. The germline gives CDR1 SNHLY, CDR2 FYNNEI. CDR3: CASSRTSASYEQYF. CDR3 nucleotide sequence: TGTGCCAGCAGTCGGACTAGCGCCTCCTACGAGCAGTACTTC.

Regarding this clone: At one end the junction does not follow the germline gene, possibly because of a read error. Within the sample, other DNA sequences also encode this same CDR3. The V call is TRBV18, the J call TRBJ2-2, with 9 bases fitting TRBD1. Germline-derived CDR1 and CDR2 are KGHSH and LQKENI. This CDR3 region has 14 residues. Here the CDR3 DNA reads TGTGCCAGCTCTGGACAGGGGAACACGGGGGAGCTGTTTTTT. Its translation is CASSGQGNTGELFF.

This chain joins TRBV28 and TRBJ2-1, with 8 bases aligning to TRBD1. Germline assignment: CDR1 MDHEN and CDR2 SYDVKM. The junction had 2 bases not matched to a gene; V was cut back by 1 base and J by 12 bases. The CDR3 loop spans 12 amino acids. This CDR3 is CASSLSDRGQFF. The CDR3 DNA reads as TGTGCCAGCAGTTTATCTGACAGGGGGCAGTTCTTC.

This clone was counted between two and nine times. The chain combines TRBV25-1 with TRBJ1-6; 7 bases fit TRBD1. The V and J ends lost 4 bases and 6 bases, in that order; junction bases with no gene match: 6. Germline CDR1 and CDR2: MGHDK and SYGVNS. This CDR3 has 15 residues. DNA for the CDR3: TGTGCCAGCAGTGTCCCCGGGACAGCTAATTCACCCCTCCACTTT. Its translation is CASSVPGTANSPLHF.

This chain connects TRBV19 to TRBJ2-7; D tentatively reads TRBD1 or TRBD2 (6 bases each). The germline V gene has CDR1 LNHDA and CDR2 SQIVND (reference sequence). Trimming removed 6 bases from V and 3 bases from J, with 18 bases in between. This CDR3 has 15 amino acids. The CDR3 DNA reads TGTGCCAGTAGATCTCTGGGGGGCGCAGGCTACGAGCAGTACTTC. This translates into CASRSLGGAGYEQYF.

The rearrangement joins TRBV4-3 to TRBJ2-7, with D uncertain. This CDR3 has 15 residues. V lost 2 bases, J lost 2 bases, and 13 bases lay in between. Germline loops: CDR1 LGHNA, CDR2 YSLEER. CDR3 sequence: CASSQSYGGTYEQYF. CDR3 DNA sequence: TGCGCCAGCAGCCAATCTTACGGCGGTACCTACGAGCAGTACTTC.

V gene TRBV18 combines with J gene TRBJ1-4; 8 bases fit TRBD1. Germline assignment: CDR1 KGHSH and CDR2 LQKENI. V shed 1 base, J shed 13 bases, and the junction held 2 bases outside the gene matches. The CDR3 runs to 12 residues. The CDR3 DNA reads TGTGCCAGCTCACCACTAGGACAGGGACTGTTTTTT. It codes for CASSPLGQGLFF.

This clone was observed at least ten times. This sample also contains other DNA sequences that code for the same CDR3. V and J are TRBV28 and TRBJ1-1; 8 bases map to TRBD1. V was pared by 11 bases and J by 5 bases, with 4 bases of the junction left unmatched. The CDR3 contains 11 residues. In germline, CDR1 is MDHEN, CDR2 SYDVKM. CDR3 protein: CAGTGGTEAFF. DNA for the CDR3: TGTGCCGGAACAGGGGGAACTGAAGCTTTCTTT. The variable domain in full, with the rest retrieved from reference TRBV28 and TRBJ1-1, is DVKVTQSSRYLVKRTGEKVFLECVQDMDHENMFWYRQDPGLGLRLIYFSYDVKMKEKGDIPEGYSVSREKKERFSLILESASTNQTSMYLCAGTGGTEAFFGQGTRLTVV.

There are a few counts of this clone. The CDR3 nucleotides read TGTGCCAGCAGCTTAGACGGGACAGGGTATTCACCCCTCCACTTT. Protein: CASSLDGTGYSPLHF. The chain employs TRBV7-9 and TRBJ1-6; the match to TRBD1 covers 9 bases. With 1 base clipped from V and 8 bases from J, the junction kept 3 bases outside the gene matches. Looked up from germline, CDR1 is SEHNR and CDR2 is FQNEAQ (reference sequence). CDR3 length: 15 amino acids.

This clone was observed a handful of times. The chain carries TRBV29-1 and TRBJ2-1, with a weak D call TRBD1 (6 bases). Trimming left V 5 bases short and J 10 bases short, with 15 bases between. Per the germline V gene, CDR1 is SQVTM and CDR2 is ANQGSEA. The CDR3 is 12 residues long. Here the CDR3 reads CSVLQGKGEQFF. The CDR3 DNA is TGCAGCGTTTTACAGGGTAAAGGGGAGCAGTTCTTC.

The chain has TRBV7-3 and TRBJ1-2, with D uncertain. CDR3 length equals 15 residues. The germline CDR1 and CDR2 sequences are SGHTA and FQGTGA. The V end lost 2 bases, the J end lost 4 bases, and 14 bases lay between the germline ends. The CDR3 here is CASSLSGVSFYGYTF. CDR3 bases: TGTGCCAGCAGCTTATCTGGGGTTTCCTTCTATGGCTACACCTTC.

This chain links TRBV7-8 with TRBJ2-6; 9 bases fit TRBD1. J gave up 0 bases and V 5 bases, and 8 bases lay outside the gene matches. CDR3 length: 18 amino acids. Germline-derived CDR1 and CDR2 are SGHVS and FQNEAQ. This chain's CDR3 is CASSQKQGARSGANVLTF. The CDR3 DNA follows: TGTGCCAGCAGCCAAAAACAGGGGGCTCGCTCTGGGGCCAACGTCCTGACTTTC.

This clone was counted many times. This chain connects TRBV28 to TRBJ2-6; D not resolved. This CDR3 is 18 amino acids long. The ends were cut back, 8 bases at V and 0 bases at J, with 20 bases in the middle. Germline V CDR1 and CDR2: MDHEN, SYDVKM. CDR3 region: CASGQRFGVYSGANVLTF. CDR3 DNA: TGTGCCAGCGGCCAGAGATTTGGGGTCTACTCTGGGGCCAACGTCCTGACTTTC.

CDR3 loop: CASSYKGEGTDTQYF. The CDR3 DNA is TGTGCCAGCAGTTACAAGGGAGAGGGGACAGATACGCAGTATTTT. This rearrangement joins TRBV6-5 to TRBJ2-3; either TRBD1 or TRBD2 may supply D (5 bases each). Deletions cut 2 bases from V and 3 bases from J, with 12 bases between. This CDR3 is 15 amino acids long. CDR1 MNHEY and CDR2 SVGAGI come from the germline V gene.

This clone has just a few counts. The V call is TRBV7-2, the J call TRBJ2-7, with unresolved D. Germline lookup yields CDR1 SGHTA and CDR2 FQGNSA. This CDR3 has 12 residues. Trimming cost V 5 bases and J 4 bases, with 9 bases left between them. Here the CDR3 DNA reads TGTGCCAGCAGCGGAACAGCTTACGAGCAGTACTTC. Translated, it gives CASSGTAYEQYF.

This clone showed up just a few times. The CDR3 region is CASSPDRGTYNEQFF. In nucleotides, the CDR3 is TGTGCCAGCAGCCCCGACAGGGGGACCTACAATGAGCAGTTCTTC. The gene calls are TRBV7-9 and TRBJ2-1, with 9 bases matching TRBD1. The ends lost 5 bases at V and 2 bases at J; junction bases unmatched: 4. The CDR3 loop spans 15 amino acids. Per the germline V gene, CDR1 is SEHNR and CDR2 is FQNEAQ (reference sequence).

The chain links TRBV5-1 to TRBJ2-1; D gene ambiguous. This CDR3 region has 15 residues. Germline-derived CDR1 and CDR2 are SGHRS and YFSETQ. V lost 4 bases, J lost 4 bases, and 15 bases lay in between. Written as DNA, the CDR3 is TGCGCCAGCAGCGTCGTTGGGTCGCGGTACAATGAGCAGTTCTTC. It is translated as CASSVVGSRYNEQFF.

This chain links TRBV9 with TRBJ2-4; 7 bases map to TRBD1. This CDR3 is built from 14 residues. CDR1 is SGDLS, CDR2 YYNGEE, per germline. The ends lost 4 bases at V and 6 bases at J; junction bases unmatched: 7. The CDR3 loop is CASSPGQDANIQYF. For the CDR3, the DNA is TGTGCCAGCAGCCCAGGACAGGACGCAAACATTCAGTACTTC. The variable domain in full, completed from reference TRBV9 and TRBJ2-4, reads DSGVTQTPKHLITATGQRVTLRCSPRSGDLSVYWYQQSLDQGLQFLIQYYNGEERAKGNILERFSAQQFPDLHSELNLSSLELGDSALYFCASSPGQDANIQYFGAGTRLSVL.

The table lists this clone with a few counts. V gene TRBV28 combines with J gene TRBJ2-2; D is ambiguous. The ends were cut back, 7 bases at V and 7 bases at J, with 19 bases in the middle. The CDR3 spans 15 residues. Germline CDR1 is MDHEN and CDR2 is SYDVKM. The CDR3 spells CASTPIQGFVGELFF. DNA for the CDR3: TGTGCCAGCACGCCCATTCAAGGATTCGTCGGGGAGCTGTTTTTT.

This clone was seen a few times. The V and J genes are TRBV10-3 and TRBJ2-7; D is ambiguous. The CDR3 contains 11 residues. Germline CDR1 and CDR2: ENHRY and SYGVKD. Trimming took off 7 bases at V and 3 bases at J, with 7 bases between the two ends. The DNA for the CDR3 is TGTGCCATCATGAACCACTACGAGCAGTACTTC. Residues: CAIMNHYEQYF.

The rearrangement joins TRBV28 to TRBJ1-5; 9 bases agree with TRBD1. Trimming took 6 bases from V and 2 from J; bases not matched to a gene: 11. The CDR3 runs to 17 residues. The germline V gene encodes CDR1 MDHEN and CDR2 SYDVKM. In DNA, the CDR3 is TGTGCCAGCAGAGGGACAGGGCTTGGAGCTGGCAATCAGCCCCAGCATTTT. It is translated as CASRGTGLGAGNQPQHF.

This chain uses TRBV7-9 with TRBJ1-1; tentatively, D is TRBD1 (5 bases). The germline gives CDR1 SEHNR, CDR2 FQNEAQ (reference sequence). The CDR3 is made up of 13 amino acids. Between the trimmed V and J ends, which lost 2 bases and 8 bases, there was a span of 12 bases. DNA for the CDR3: TGTGCCAGCAGCTTACCGGGACTCGAAGAAGCTTTCTTT. This translates into CASSLPGLEEAFF.

V gene TRBV7-8 combines with J gene TRBJ2-7; D uncertain. V shed 4 bases and J shed 0 bases, with 13 bases lying between them. The CDR3 is 15 residues long. Germline V gene sequence: CDR1 SGHVS, CDR2 FQNEAQ. The DNA for the CDR3 is TGTGCCAGCAGCTCAACGGCAAGTACCTCCTACGAGCAGTACTTC. It yields the protein CASSSTASTSYEQYF.

This clone was seen more than once but under ten times. The chain links TRBV10-3 to TRBJ1-1; 8 bases map to TRBD1. This CDR3 contains 12 residues. The V and J ends lost 0 bases and 12 bases, in that order; junction bases with no gene match: 3. Germline V gene lookup returns CDR1 ENHRY and CDR2 SYGVKD. The CDR3, as DNA: TGTGCCATCAGTGAGTCCAGGGGGCAGACTTTCTTT. Residues: CAISESRGQTFF.

In its sample, this clone was seen a few times. The chain couples TRBV27 to TRBJ1-2; a weak D match, TRBD1 (6 bases). CDR3 length: 13 residues. V dropped 5 bases and J dropped 8 bases, with 15 bases sitting between them. The germline gives CDR1 MNHEY, CDR2 SMNVEV (reference sequence). The CDR3 region is CASSQLSRGGYTF. The CDR3, as DNA: TGTGCCAGCAGTCAGTTGTCCAGGGGCGGCTACACCTTC.

This clone has just a few counts. The J gene is TRBJ2-1, the V gene TRBV19, with D possibly being TRBD1 (5 bases). The CDR3 contains 13 residues. Trimming stripped 6 bases from V and 5 bases from J, with 11 bases between. Germline V gives CDR1 LNHDA, CDR2 SQIVND (reference sequence). The CDR3: CASRVRAHNEQFF. In DNA, the CDR3 is TGTGCCAGTAGGGTCAGGGCCCACAATGAGCAGTTCTTC.